Included here is one TCR beta chain sequence, with context. This sample was taken from a study of blood T cell repertoires in COVID-19. Overall study context: From T cells, B-cell-depleted T cells, or PBMCs came the material, which was cDNA or gDNA.

Methods used by the authors: Amplified reference gene primers provided the basis for estimating nucleated cell counts. Clones were sequenced by immunoSEQ multiplex PCR, and TCRdb holds only the in-frame ones, with some missing. V and J calls and clone size are those listed in that table; D and trimming were worked out from the DNA. The sample holds roughly 160,000 clones, more than 85% seen once. The germline V gene encodes CDR1 SEHNR and CDR2 FQNEAQ (reference sequence). There are 14 residues in the CDR3. The junction had 6 bases not matched to a gene; V was cut back by 5 bases and J by 5 bases. The source of this sequence is a man aged 50 to 60 with acute or convalescent COVID-19. The sequencing sample was made of peripheral blood. The chain has TRBV7-9 and TRBJ1-2; 9 bases align to TRBD1. The CDR3 loop is CASSQGQGFYGYTF. The CDR3 coding sequence is TGTGCCAGCAGCCAGGGACAGGGCTTTTATGGCTACACCTTC.